Reported below is one T cell receptor (beta chain). The record originates from a study of T cells after yellow fever vaccination. 5'RACE template switching produced TCR cDNA carrying a universal primer site and UMIs. TCRdb used MiXCR to reprocess the 5' RACE reads, holding one entry per CDR3 protein. Among a few hundred thousand distinct CDR3 sequences, approximately 4% were seen once, and the ten largest hold approximately 23%. The germline CDR1 and CDR2 sequences are MNHEY and SVGEGT. The ends lost 5 bases at V and 1 base at J; junction bases unmatched: 6. The CDR3 runs to 16 residues. Sequencing was performed on PBMCs, taken 5 days after the yellow fever booster vaccination. The sequence was collected from a man younger than 35 who received the YFV17D yellow fever vaccine. This chain links TRBV6-2 or TRBV6-3 with TRBJ2-2, with 8 positions matching TRBD1. The DNA of the CDR3 is TGTGCCAGCAGTGACGGACAGGGCAAGAACACCGGGGAGCTGTTTTTT. Translating it yields CASSDGQGKNTGELFF.